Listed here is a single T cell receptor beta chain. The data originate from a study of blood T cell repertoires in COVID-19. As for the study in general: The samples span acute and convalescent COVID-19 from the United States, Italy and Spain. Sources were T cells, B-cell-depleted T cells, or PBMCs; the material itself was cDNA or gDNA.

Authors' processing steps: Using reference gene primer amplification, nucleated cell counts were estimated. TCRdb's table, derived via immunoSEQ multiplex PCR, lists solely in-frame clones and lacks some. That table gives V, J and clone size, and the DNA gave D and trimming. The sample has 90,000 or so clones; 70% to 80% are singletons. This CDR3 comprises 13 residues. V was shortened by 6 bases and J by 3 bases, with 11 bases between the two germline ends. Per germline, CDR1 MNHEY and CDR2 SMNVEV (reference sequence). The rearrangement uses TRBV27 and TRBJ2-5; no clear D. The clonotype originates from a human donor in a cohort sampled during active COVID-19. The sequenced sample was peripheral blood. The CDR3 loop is CASSQRSEETQYF. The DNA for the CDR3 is TGTGCCAGCAGCCAGAGGTCCGAAGAGACCCAGTACTTC.